This TCR beta chain was observed in a study of CD8+CD57+ T cells in acquired aplastic anemia. Background on the study: Each DNA sample taken from sorted CD4+ and CD8+ cells came to about 3.4 ug on average.

The sequenced patients had an expansion of CD8+CD57+ cells seen by flow cytometry. When blood sampling took place, the patients had received no therapy. TCR beta VDJ and CDR3 profiling used genomic DNA as template. TCRdb re-called the reads through MiXCR, storing one row per CDR3 protein. The data show roughly 100,000 distinct CDR3 sequences, roughly 70% seen once. A single count supports this clonotype. Its antigen is not known. The CDR3 sequence is 15 residues long. The J segment lost 6 bases and the V segment lost 4 bases, leaving 9 bases of the junction unmatched. CDR1 is PRHDT and CDR2 is FYEKMQ in the germline V gene (reference sequence). Notes on the study in general: Patients and controls were not found to differ significantly in CD8+ Simpson's diversity. A set of approximately 29 CD8+ CDR3 sequences was shared between patients and controls, and these sequences appeared highly expressed in patients.

The sequencing input was sorted CD4+, CD8+, or CD8+CD57+ T cells (not recorded which) from PBMCs. The sequence came from a human donor with aplastic anemia. J is TRBJ2-1 and V is TRBV13; 7 bases are shared with TRBD1. CDR3 amino acids: CASSSYSGQANEQFF. The CDR3 DNA follows: TGTGCCAGCAGCTCCTACTCCGGACAGGCCAATGAGCAGTTCTTC. The complete variable domain, with remaining parts taken from reference TRBV13 and TRBJ2-1, reads AAGVIQSPRHLIKEKRETATLKCYPIPRHDTVYWYQQGPGQDPQFLISFYEKMQSDKGSIPDRFSAQQFSDYHSELNMSSLELGDSALYFCASSSYSGQANEQFFGPGTRLTVL.